This T cell receptor (beta chain) was retrieved from a study of T-cell reconstitution after alpha-beta-depleted transplantation in children. Regarding this clonotype: Its antigen is not known.

Study-wide results and limits: Surviving recipient T cells and intrathymic progenitors accounted for some patients' high TCRbeta diversity at day 60. After one year, T-cell counts and TCRbeta diversity mostly came from new T cells. Expanded graft clones, several hundred of them, were reportedly the source of alpha-beta T cells about two months after transplant.

The germline V gene encodes CDR1 MGHRA and CDR2 YSYEKL. The CDR3 spans 16 residues. The V gene lost 0 bases and the J gene lost 5 bases, with 17 bases spanning the gap. The TCRbeta library incorporated unique molecular identifiers. TCRdb re-called the PCR reads with MiXCR, one entry per CDR3 protein. This table holds some 80,000 distinct CDR3 sequences, around a sixth found once. The sequence derives from a male patient between 2 and 15 years old who had a stem cell transplant for acute lymphoblastic leukemia, so the T cells may come from the graft donor. The rearrangement links TRBV4-1 to TRBJ2-7; maybe TRBD1 (5 bases). This sample comprised PBMCs, mostly from graft donor cells, obtained 360 days after TCRalphabeta/CD19-depleted stem cell transplant. The CDR3 loop is CASSQDGLSRAHEQYF. In nucleotides, the CDR3 is TGCGCCAGCAGCCAAGATGGGCTTTCCAGGGCTCACGAGCAGTACTTC.